Listed below are T cell receptor beta chains from one sample, sequenced in a study of T cell responses to AZD1222 COVID-19 vaccine. Profiled with immunoSEQ multiplex PCR; TCRdb holds only in-frame clones, not every one. The data contain some 130,000 clones, approximately 84% of them singletons. Sequencing was performed on peripheral blood, taken on day 0 of AZD1222 vaccination. The receptor set was obtained from an adult in good health. CDR3s include the opening cysteine and the closing phenylalanine or tryptophan. Each record gives: D gene, clone size, V gene, J gene, CDR3 protein, CDR3 DNA. A D gene is named only where the DNA matches it firmly. Some rows mark clone size as missing; the rest say once, few, many or name a class of expanded clone.

>NA|NA|TRBV5-1|TRBJ1-1
CASSLLTGDTEAFF
TGCGCCAGCAGCTTGTTAACCGGGGACACTGAAGCTTTCTTT
>NA|NA|TRBV19|TRBJ2-2
CASSVTNTGELFF
TGTGCCAGTAGTGTTACGAACACCGGGGAGCTGTTTTTT
>TRBD1|NA|TRBV5-6|TRBJ1-5
CASSSLGTGAQPQHF
TGTGCCAGCAGCTCCTTGGGGACAGGAGCTCAGCCCCAGCATTTT
>NA|NA|TRBV7-9|TRBJ1-1
CASSLLGSSAEAFF
TGTGCCAGCAGCTTATTAGGCTCAAGCGCTGAAGCTTTCTTT
>NA|NA|TRBV5-1|TRBJ2-7
CASSPEGREQYF
TGCGCCAGCAGCCCGGAAGGGCGTGAGCAGTACTTC
>TRBD1|NA|TRBV6-5|TRBJ1-1
CASSRQGNTEAFF
TGTGCCAGCAGTAGACAGGGGAACACTGAAGCTTTCTTT
>NA|NA|TRBV30|TRBJ1-1
CAWGLGTEAFF
TGTGCCTGGGGCCTAGGCACTGAAGCTTTCTTT
>TRBD1|NA|TRBV7-9|TRBJ1-5
CASSEGQSSNQPQHF
TGTGCCAGCAGCGAGGGACAGTCTAGCAATCAGCCCCAGCATTTT
>TRBD1|NA|TRBV2|TRBJ2-2
CASSTGTGGPGELFF
TGTGCCAGCAGTACCGGGACAGGGGGCCCCGGGGAGCTGTTTTTT
>NA|NA|TRBV9|TRBJ1-4
CASSVDPSANTEKLFF
TGTGCCAGCAGCGTAGATCCCAGCGCTAATACGGAAAAACTGTTTTTT
>NA|once|TRBV11-2|TRBJ1-1
CASSLRPILGSGQNTEAFF
TGTGCCAGCAGCTTAAGGCCCATCCTGGGTTCGGGGCAAAACACTGAAGCTTTCTTT
>NA|NA|TRBV5-1|TRBJ2-7
CASSLVALSGSSYEQYF
TGCGCCAGCAGCTTGGTAGCGTTGTCAGGGAGCTCCTACGAGCAGTACTTC
>TRBD2|NA|TRBV2|TRBJ2-5
CASRVTSGAQETQYF
TGTGCCAGCAGGGTGACTAGCGGGGCCCAAGAGACCCAGTACTTC
>NA|NA|TRBV30|TRBJ1-4
CAWSVKGRANEKLFF
TGTGCCTGGAGTGTAAAGGGCAGGGCTAATGAAAAACTGTTTTTT
>NA|NA|TRBV28|TRBJ2-5
CASSGQGGGPYGETQYF
TGTGCCAGCAGTGGTCAGGGCGGAGGGCCCTACGGGGAGACCCAGTACTTC
>TRBD1|NA|TRBV4-1|TRBJ1-1
CASSQGDRAVTEAFF
TGCGCCAGCAGCCAAGGAGACAGGGCGGTCACTGAAGCTTTCTTT
>TRBD1|NA|TRBV19|TRBJ1-5
CATRQGTGNQPQHF
TGTGCCACTCGACAGGGGACGGGCAATCAGCCCCAGCATTTT
>TRBD2|once|TRBV5-1|TRBJ2-1
CASSLQGLAGNEQFF
TGCGCCAGCAGCTTGCAGGGACTAGCCGGCAATGAGCAGTTCTTC
>TRBD1|NA|TRBV7-9|TRBJ2-1
CASSLDRGWDEQFF
TGTGCCAGCAGCCTGGACAGGGGGTGGGATGAGCAGTTCTTC
>NA|NA|TRBV5-1|TRBJ1-1
CASSQTPGLTNTEAFF
TGCGCCAGCAGCCAGACCCCCGGGCTGACGAACACTGAAGCTTTCTTT
>NA|NA|TRBV5-1|TRBJ2-6
CASSRWAGSGANVLTF
TGCGCCAGCAGCCGTTGGGCGGGCTCCGGGGCCAACGTCCTGACTTTC
>NA|NA|TRBV10-3|TRBJ2-1
CAISESESGGPLYNEQFF
TGTGCCATCAGTGAGTCAGAGTCCGGCGGGCCCCTGTACAATGAGCAGTTCTTC
>TRBD1|NA|TRBV5-1|TRBJ2-5
CASSLANLPGGETQYF
TGCGCCAGCAGCTTGGCCAATCTTCCAGGGGGCGAGACCCAGTACTTC
>TRBD1|few|TRBV6-6|TRBJ1-5
CASSYPRQGGNQPQHF
TGTGCCAGCAGTTACCCAAGACAGGGTGGGAATCAGCCCCAGCATTTT
>NA|NA|TRBV6-6|TRBJ2-7
CASTYSREQYF
TGTGCCAGCACCTACTCCCGCGAGCAGTACTTC
>TRBD1|NA|TRBV5-1|TRBJ2-1
CASSSGTAPSSYNEQFF
TGCGCCAGCAGCTCCGGGACAGCCCCTAGCTCCTACAATGAGCAGTTCTTC
>TRBD1|NA|TRBV29-1|TRBJ1-3
CSAVTGGLGNTIYF
TGCAGCGCCGTGACAGGGGGTCTTGGAAACACCATATATTTT
>NA|NA|TRBV5-1|TRBJ2-5
CASSLTSPQETQYF
TGCGCCAGCAGCTTGACTTCCCCACAAGAGACCCAGTACTTC
>NA|NA|TRBV28|TRBJ1-2
CASSYPLGTGNYGYTF
TGTGCCAGCAGTTACCCCTTAGGAACAGGGAACTATGGCTACACCTTC
>NA|NA|TRBV5-4|TRBJ1-2
CASSLVNGGRGGYTF
TGTGCCAGCAGCTTGGTCAACGGGGGGCGCGGTGGCTACACCTTC
>NA|once|TRBV21-1|TRBJ1-4
CASSEAVAGEKLFF
TGTGCCAGCAGCGAAGCGGTCGCGGGGGAAAAACTGTTTTTT
>NA|NA|TRBV5-5|TRBJ1-2
CASSLDRPESLFNYGYTF
TGTGCCAGCAGCTTGGACAGACCCGAATCTCTGTTTAACTATGGCTACACCTTC
>NA|NA|TRBV7-9|TRBJ1-4
CASSSSNWGKLFF
TGTGCCAGCAGCTCCTCAAATTGGGGAAAACTGTTTTTT
>NA|NA|TRBV6-6|TRBJ1-3
CASSDPGNTIYF
TGTGCCAGCTCTGACCCTGGAAACACCATATATTTT
>TRBD1|once|TRBV18|TRBJ1-2
CASSPAGTGLPDGYTF
TGTGCCAGCTCACCGGCCGGGACAGGGCTTCCCGATGGCTACACCTTC
>NA|NA|TRBV2|TRBJ1-5
CASRRTGLQQPQHF
TGTGCCAGCAGACGAACAGGGTTGCAGCAGCCCCAGCATTTT
>NA|many|TRBV29-1|TRBJ2-2
CSVEETGFGELFF
TGCAGCGTTGAAGAAACCGGGTTCGGGGAGCTGTTTTTT
>NA|NA|TRBV30|TRBJ1-3
CAWGFIGGNTIYF
TGTGCCTGGGGTTTTATTGGAGGAAACACCATATATTTT
>NA|NA|TRBV18|TRBJ1-6
CASSPDRRGSPLHF
TGTGCCAGCTCTCCCGACCGCCGAGGCTCACCCCTCCACTTT
>NA|NA|TRBV6-2/TRBV6-3|TRBJ1-5
CASSYLQDSNQPQHF
TGTGCCAGCAGTTACCTACAGGATAGCAATCAGCCCCAGCATTTT
>NA|few|TRBV7-9|TRBJ2-7
CASSPGTYEQYF
TGTGCCAGCAGCCCGGGGACCTACGAGCAGTACTTC
>NA|NA|TRBV7-6|TRBJ2-2
CASSLATANTGELFF
TGTGCCAGCAGCTTAGCGACAGCGAACACCGGGGAGCTGTTTTTT
>NA|NA|TRBV12-3/TRBV12-4|TRBJ2-7
CASSAIGGYEQYF
TGTGCCAGCAGTGCGATTGGGGGTTACGAGCAGTACTTC
>NA|NA|TRBV7-9|TRBJ1-4
CASSNLSDHLGKLFF
TGTGCCAGCAGCAACCTGAGTGACCATCTTGGAAAACTGTTTTTT
>NA|NA|TRBV27|TRBJ1-2
CASTPGSFGRPGTYYGYTF
TGTGCCAGCACTCCCGGGTCATTTGGAAGGCCAGGGACCTACTATGGCTACACCTTC
>NA|NA|TRBV12-3/TRBV12-4|TRBJ2-7
CASRSGASYEQYF
TGTGCCAGCAGATCAGGGGCCTCCTACGAGCAGTACTTC
>NA|NA|TRBV6-1|TRBJ1-2
CASSEAVGNYGYTF
TGTGCCAGCAGTGAAGCGGTAGGGAACTATGGCTACACCTTC
>NA|NA|TRBV5-8|TRBJ2-3
CASSLDRARATDTQYF
TGTGCCAGCAGCTTGGACAGGGCACGGGCCACAGATACGCAGTATTTT
>NA|NA|TRBV5-6|TRBJ1-3
CASIGRGSGNTIYF
TGTGCCAGCATCGGGCGGGGCTCTGGAAACACCATATATTTT
>NA|NA|TRBV5-1|TRBJ2-3
CASSLPGTTDTQYF
TGCGCCAGCAGCTTACCCGGGACCACAGATACGCAGTATTTT
>NA|NA|TRBV28|TRBJ2-2
CASSLPLDKANTGELFF
TGTGCCAGCAGCCTACCCCTCGATAAAGCGAACACCGGGGAGCTGTTTTTT
>TRBD1|NA|TRBV2|TRBJ1-1
CASTEGRGTEAFF
TGTGCCAGCACCGAAGGCAGGGGGACTGAAGCTTTCTTT
>TRBD1|NA|TRBV9|TRBJ1-3
CASSAWDRVSGNTIYF
TGTGCCAGCAGCGCCTGGGACAGGGTATCTGGAAACACCATATATTTT
>TRBD1|NA|TRBV3-1/TRBV3-2|TRBJ1-5
CASSQGQGSPIGQPQHF
TGTGCCAGCAGCCAAGGACAGGGAAGTCCGATTGGCCAGCCCCAGCATTTT
>NA|NA|TRBV5-1|TRBJ1-4
CASSFGQTDEKLFF
TGCGCCAGCAGCTTTGGCCAGACCGATGAAAAACTGTTTTTT
>NA|NA|TRBV2|TRBJ1-1
CASETLHTAKGTEAFF
TGTGCCAGCGAGACTCTACATACCGCGAAGGGGACTGAAGCTTTCTTT
>TRBD2|NA|TRBV4-1|TRBJ2-2
CASRGPGGAGELFF
TGCGCCTCGCGGGGCCCGGGGGGGGCCGGGGAGCTGTTTTTT
>NA|NA|TRBV5-1|TRBJ1-4
CASSPIERPSGKLFF
TGCGCCAGCAGCCCTATAGAAAGGCCTAGCGGAAAACTGTTTTTT
>NA|NA|TRBV28|TRBJ1-3
CASSFSWTGNTIYF
TGTGCCAGCAGTTTTTCCTGGACCGGGAACACCATATATTTT